This TCR beta chain comes out of a study of OX40 agonist ivuxolimab in advanced cancers. Overall study results and limits: Expanded clones were, on average, more numerous in CD8+ T cells than in CD4+.

To note about this clone: The antigen is undetermined.

The assay was immunoSEQ multiplex PCR, and TCRdb's table has in-frame clones only and misses some. The data hold around 150,000 clones, with about nine tenths observed a single time. The sample consisted of CD4+ or CD8+ T cells sorted from blood, taken in a trial of the OX40 agonist ivuxolimab. The TCR comes from an adult with an advanced solid tumor such as melanoma, head and neck, liver or kidney cancer.

Written as DNA, the CDR3 is TGTGCCAGCTCACTCCTAGCGGAGAACACCGGGGAGCTGTTTTTT. Residues: CASSLLAENTGELFF. The chain uses TRBV18 and TRBJ2-2; 7 bases map to TRBD2. V lost 4 bases and J lost 1; bases outside the gene matches: 3. Germline loops: CDR1 KGHSH, CDR2 LQKENI. This CDR3 has 15 amino acids.